This T cell receptor beta chain came from a study of CD8 T cells in ankylosing spondylitis. TCRdb ran MiXCR on the 5' RACE reads and lists one entry per CDR3 protein. The sample includes some 250,000 distinct CDR3 sequences, 20% to 30% of them seen just once. Ten or more counts support this clonotype. After removal of 1 base from V and 4 bases from J, the junction contained 10 bases not matched to a gene. Germline V CDR1 and CDR2: SGHKS, YYEKEE (reference sequence). The CDR3 is made up of 16 amino acids. The genes are TRBV5-5 and TRBJ1-2; 7 bases match TRBD1. The sequenced sample consisted of blood, either unsorted or a sorted T cell fraction (not recorded which). The source is a male donor with ankylosing spondylitis or in good health (not recorded which). The CDR3, as DNA: TGTGCCAGCAGCTTGACAACAACCAGGGGGGCCTATGGCTACACCTTC. Its translation is CASSLTTTRGAYGYTF.